This T cell receptor beta chain was sequenced in a study of T cells in Graves' hyperthyroidism and ophthalmopathy. This clonotype was seen repeatedly, ten times or more. The V gene lost 0 bases and the J gene lost 8 bases, with 8 bases spanning the gap. CDR3 length equals 13 residues. Germline assignment: CDR1 SGHTA and CDR2 FQGTGA. The investigators amplified TCR beta CDR3 regions from RNA transcripts. A first-round RT-PCR of the TCR CDR3 used the HTBI primer set. TCRdb processed the multiplex PCR reads anew with MiXCR; each CDR3 protein has one entry. The sample has 220,000 or so distinct CDR3 sequences, around 17% seen once.

This sequence joins TRBV7-3 and TRBJ2-1, with D hard to call. The sequence came from a young woman with Graves' ophthalmopathy. Sequencing input: blood. The CDR3 sequence: CASSLTPSHEQFF. CDR3 DNA sequence: TGTGCCAGCAGCTTAACACCCAGCCATGAGCAGTTCTTC.